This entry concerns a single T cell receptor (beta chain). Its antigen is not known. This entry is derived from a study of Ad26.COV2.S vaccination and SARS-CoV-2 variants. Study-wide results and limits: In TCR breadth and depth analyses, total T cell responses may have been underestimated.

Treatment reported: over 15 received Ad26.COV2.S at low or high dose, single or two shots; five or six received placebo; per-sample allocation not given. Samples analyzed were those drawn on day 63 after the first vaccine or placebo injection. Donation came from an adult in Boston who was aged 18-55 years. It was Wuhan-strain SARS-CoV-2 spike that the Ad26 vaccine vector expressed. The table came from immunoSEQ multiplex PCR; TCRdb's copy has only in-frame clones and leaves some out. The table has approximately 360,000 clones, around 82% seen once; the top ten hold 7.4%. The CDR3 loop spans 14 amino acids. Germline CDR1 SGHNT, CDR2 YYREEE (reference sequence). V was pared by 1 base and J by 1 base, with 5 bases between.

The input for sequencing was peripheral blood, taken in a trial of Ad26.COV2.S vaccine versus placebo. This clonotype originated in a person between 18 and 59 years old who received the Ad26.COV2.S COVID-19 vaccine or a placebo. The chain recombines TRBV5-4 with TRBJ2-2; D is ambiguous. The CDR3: CASSLRRNTGELFF. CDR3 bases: TGTGCCAGCAGCTTGCGGCGGAACACCGGGGAGCTGTTTTTT.